This TCR beta chain is from a study of post-analysis software for immune sequencing data. Study as a whole: Recorded disease courses covered relapsing-remitting, secondary progressive and progressive-relapsing multiple sclerosis. Some patients had no subtype annotation. Whole-study findings and limits: A handful of TRBV segments were significantly more frequent in patients than in controls. TRBV5-6, TRBV5-1 and TRBV20-1 were among these segments.

Prepared libraries of TCR beta cDNA carried unique molecular identifiers. Each CDR3 protein is one row after TCRdb ran MiXCR on the PCR reads. The table includes roughly 540,000 distinct CDR3 sequences, roughly 34% detected once. This CDR3 has 16 amino acids. CDR1 is SGHRS, CDR2 YFSETQ, per germline. A remark on this clonotype: What it binds is not known. An end of the junction does not agree with germline; a read error may underlie this.

V gene TRBV5-1 combines with J gene TRBJ1-1; D may be TRBD1 (6 bases). The sequenced material came from blood. This receptor was obtained from a girl aged 2-17 years with multiple sclerosis. The CDR3 sequence is CAGSWGWGALNTEAFF. The CDR3 DNA reads as TGCGCCGGCAGCTGGGGATGGGGGGCGCTGAACACTGAAGCTTTCTTT.